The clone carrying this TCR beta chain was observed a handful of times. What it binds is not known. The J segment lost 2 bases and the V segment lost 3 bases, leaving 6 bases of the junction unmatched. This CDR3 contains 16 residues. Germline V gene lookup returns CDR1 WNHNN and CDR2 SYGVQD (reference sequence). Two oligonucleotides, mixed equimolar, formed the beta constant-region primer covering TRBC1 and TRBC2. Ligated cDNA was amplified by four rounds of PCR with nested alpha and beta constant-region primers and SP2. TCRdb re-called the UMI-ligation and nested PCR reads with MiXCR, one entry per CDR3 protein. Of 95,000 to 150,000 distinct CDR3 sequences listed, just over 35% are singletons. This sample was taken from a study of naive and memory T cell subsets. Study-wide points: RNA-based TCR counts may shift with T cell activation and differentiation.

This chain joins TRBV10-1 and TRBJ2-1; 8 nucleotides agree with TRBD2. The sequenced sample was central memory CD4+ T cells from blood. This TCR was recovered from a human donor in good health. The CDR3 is CASSDPTSGPYNEQFF. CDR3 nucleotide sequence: TGCGCCAGCAGTGACCCTACTAGCGGTCCCTACAATGAGCAGTTCTTC.